Each of the 8 T cell receptor beta chains below was sequenced from the same sample in a study of identical twins. TCRdb independently ran MiXCR on the 5' RACE reads; one entry per CDR3 protein. The repertoire holds about 240,000 distinct CDR3 sequences, with approximately 12% as singletons. This same sample was also taken into another study, of yellow fever vaccine responses in identical twins.

The sample was memory (CD45RO+) T cells sorted from blood. Receptor source: a woman under 30 in good health.

This rearrangement joins TRBV7-9 to TRBJ1-2; D possibly corresponds to TRBD1 (5 bases). The CDR3 extends over 16 amino acids. Germline CDR1 reads SEHNR; CDR2 reads FQNEAQ (reference sequence). V was cut by 5 bases and J by 1 base, with 17 bases left in between. CDR3 sequence: CASSPVTRVHNYGYTF. CDR3 in DNA: TGTGCCAGCAGCCCCGTCACCAGGGTTCATAACTATGGCTACACCTTC.

The genes are TRBV5-1 and TRBJ1-5; 7 bases match TRBD1. The CDR3 is 15 amino acids. J was trimmed by 7 bases and V by 3 bases; bases with no gene match: 10. Germline V gives CDR1 SGHRS, CDR2 YFSETQ. The CDR3 DNA is TGCGCCAGCAGCTATCAAGGGGGCGGGGGCCAGCCCCAGCATTTT. It is translated as CASSYQGGGGQPQHF. The full variable domain, its missing parts supplied by reference TRBV5-1 and TRBJ1-5, is KAGVTQTPRYLIKTRGQQVTLSCSPISGHRSVSWYQQTPGQGLQFLFEYFSETQRNKGNFPGRFSGRQFSNSRSEMNVSTLELGDSALYLCASSYQGGGGQPQHFGDGTRLSIL.

This clonotype was seen more than once but under ten times. The chain recombines TRBV27 with TRBJ2-7; a weak D match, TRBD1 (7 bases). The CDR3 has 19 amino acids. Germline V lookup: CDR1 MNHEY, CDR2 SMNVEV (reference sequence). The germline V and J ends were trimmed by 5 bases and 5 bases, with 31 bases remaining between them. CDR3 amino acids: CASSLSLSTGAPRGDEQYF. The CDR3 DNA follows: TGTGCCAGCAGTCTCTCCCTAAGTACAGGGGCCCCGCGGGGAGACGAGCAGTACTTC.

This clonotype has only a few counts. The gene calls are TRBV7-8 and TRBJ2-7, with unresolved D. CDR1 is SGHVS, CDR2 FQNEAQ, per germline. The CDR3 totals 14 residues. V lost 0 bases, J lost 6 bases, and 12 bases lay in between. This chain's CDR3 is CASSLALISGEQYF. In DNA, the CDR3 is TGTGCCAGCAGCTTAGCACTTATTTCAGGCGAGCAGTACTTC.

This clonotype was observed a handful of times. V gene TRBV5-1 combines with J gene TRBJ2-5; TRBD2 agrees at 7 bases. With 4 bases clipped from V and 4 bases from J, the junction kept 7 bases outside the gene matches. This CDR3 has 14 amino acids. Germline values: CDR1 SGHRS, CDR2 YFSETQ. The CDR3 DNA reads TGCGCCAGCAGCGGGGCCTCGGGGGGAGAGACCCAGTACTTC. Its translation is CASSGASGGETQYF.

The genes are TRBV18 and TRBJ1-6, with 7 bases aligning to TRBD1. From germline, CDR1 is KGHSH and CDR2 LQKENI. Trimming took 2 bases from V and 7 from J; bases not matched to a gene: 5. The CDR3 runs to 15 residues. CDR3 bases: TGTGCCAGCTCACCAGAGGACAGGCGAAATTCACCCCTCCACTTT. Protein sequence: CASSPEDRRNSPLHF.

The V call is TRBV5-5, the J call TRBJ1-1; 9 nucleotides line up with TRBD1. The CDR3 has 14 amino acids. Trimming took 4 bases from V and 5 from J; bases not matched to a gene: 6. CDR1 is SGHKS and CDR2 is YYEKEE in the germline V gene (reference sequence). The CDR3 DNA follows: TGTGCCAGCAGCCACGGGACAGGGAGAACTGAAGCTTTCTTT. It is translated as CASSHGTGRTEAFF.

This clonotype has a handful of counts. The genes are TRBV4-3 and TRBJ2-1; possible D gene TRBD2, 5 bases. With 3 bases removed from V and 0 bases from J, the gap between germline ends came to 21 bases. Germline V CDR1 and CDR2: LGHNA, YSLEER. The CDR3 contains 19 residues. CDR3 sequence: CASSHSAPRAESSYNEQFF. CDR3 coding DNA: TGCGCCAGCAGCCATTCAGCCCCTAGAGCGGAGAGCTCCTACAATGAGCAGTTCTTC.